This TCR beta chain derives from a study of blood T cells in healthy people across ages. Whole-study results and caveats: Investigators viewed diversity estimates from one million T cells as underestimates, the study reported.

The table lists this clonotype with a few counts. Antigen specificity is unknown. For the second PCR, which ran for 7 to 11 cycles, a sample-barcoded 5' primer and a J-beta primer mix were used. Every molecule of cDNA carried a tag from a template-switch adaptor with 12 random nucleotides. TCRdb reprocessed the 5' RACE reads with MiXCR, giving one entry per CDR3 protein. The sample contains about 1.1 million distinct CDR3 sequences, 30% to 40% of which appear only once. Each donor gave 9.5 to 10 milliliters of peripheral blood. Total RNA, at least 5 micrograms per sample, was extracted from PBMCs. CDR1 is MGHRA and CDR2 is YSYEKL in the germline V gene. The CDR3 is made up of 17 amino acids. The V end lost 0 bases, the J end lost 0 bases, and 12 bases lay between the germline ends.

The V gene is TRBV4-1, the J gene TRBJ1-5; possibly TRBD1 for D (5 bases). The TCR originated in a man between 18 and 35 years old in good health. Sequences were obtained from blood. The DNA of the CDR3 is TGCGCCAGCAGCCAAGATTGGGGCGGGATTAGCAATCAGCCCCAGCATTTT. Protein sequence: CASSQDWGGISNQPQHF.